These T cell receptor beta chains were read from a single sample in a study of cytotoxic CD8 clonotypes in ibrutinib-treated CLL. Sequencing was performed with immunoSEQ multiplex PCR; in TCRdb, only in-frame clones are kept and a portion is missing. Of about 130,000 clones listed, roughly 85% are singletons. Sequencing was performed on PBMCs, taken after 24 months of ibrutinib treatment. Every receptor here comes from a human donor with chronic lymphocytic leukemia. Both conserved end residues are part of each CDR3. Each record gives: clone size, V gene, D gene, J gene, CDR3 protein, CDR3 DNA. D genes are given only for firm matches. Some rows have no size entry. The others give once, few or many, or a class for an expanded clone.

clone size: -; V gene: TRBV5-4; D gene: -; J gene: TRBJ1-5; CDR3 protein: CASSFGGGSSNQPQHF; CDR3 DNA: TGTGCCAGCAGCTTCGGGGGAGGGTCCAGCAATCAGCCCCAGCATTTT
clone size: -; V gene: TRBV2; D gene: TRBD2; J gene: TRBJ2-5; CDR3 protein: CASSESTSGIETQYF; CDR3 DNA: TGTGCCAGCAGTGAATCGACTAGCGGGATTGAGACCCAGTACTTC
clone size: -; V gene: TRBV4-3; D gene: TRBD1; J gene: TRBJ1-2; CDR3 protein: CASSQAVQGWGNYGYTF; CDR3 DNA: TGCGCCAGCAGCCAAGCGGTACAGGGGTGGGGTAACTATGGCTACACCTTC
clone size: -; V gene: TRBV5-4; D gene: TRBD1; J gene: TRBJ1-2; CDR3 protein: CASREGQGFGGYTF; CDR3 DNA: TGTGCCAGCAGGGAAGGACAGGGGTTTGGTGGCTACACCTTC
clone size: -; V gene: TRBV5-4; D gene: TRBD1; J gene: TRBJ2-2; CDR3 protein: CASSLGSPGGNTGELFF; CDR3 DNA: TGTGCCAGCAGCTTGGGGTCCCCAGGGGGGAACACCGGGGAGCTGTTTTTT
clone size: -; V gene: TRBV7-2; D gene: -; J gene: TRBJ1-5; CDR3 protein: CASSSHQGNQPQHF; CDR3 DNA: TGTGCCAGCAGTTCCCACCAGGGAAATCAGCCCCAGCATTTT
clone size: -; V gene: TRBV28; D gene: -; J gene: TRBJ1-1; CDR3 protein: CASRPRGEGANTEAFF; CDR3 DNA: TGTGCCAGCAGGCCCAGGGGCGAGGGAGCAAACACTGAAGCTTTCTTT
clone size: -; V gene: TRBV18; D gene: TRBD1; J gene: TRBJ2-1; CDR3 protein: CASSPPVVGQGSNEQFF; CDR3 DNA: TGTGCCAGCTCACCACCGGTGGTAGGACAGGGCAGTAATGAGCAGTTCTTC
clone size: once; V gene: TRBV9; D gene: -; J gene: TRBJ1-6; CDR3 protein: CASSVIDSGNSPLHF; CDR3 DNA: TGTGCCAGCAGCGTTATAGATTCGGGCAATTCACCCCTCCACTTT
clone size: -; V gene: TRBV7-9; D gene: -; J gene: TRBJ2-5; CDR3 protein: CASSLGDGREETQYF; CDR3 DNA: TGTGCCAGCAGCTTAGGCGACGGGCGGGAAGAGACCCAGTACTTC
clone size: few; V gene: TRBV11-2; D gene: TRBD1; J gene: TRBJ2-7; CDR3 protein: CASSLLPGTGGRYEQYF; CDR3 DNA: TGTGCCAGCAGCCTTTTACCCGGGACAGGGGGCAGGTACGAGCAGTACTTC
clone size: -; V gene: TRBV7-2; D gene: TRBD2; J gene: TRBJ2-1; CDR3 protein: CASSSTSGRKGNEQFF; CDR3 DNA: TGTGCCAGCAGCTCAACTAGCGGGAGGAAGGGCAATGAGCAGTTCTTC
clone size: -; V gene: TRBV28; D gene: -; J gene: TRBJ2-7; CDR3 protein: CASRSVRQALSHEQYF; CDR3 DNA: TGTGCCAGCAGATCCGTAAGACAGGCCTTAAGCCACGAGCAGTACTTC
clone size: -; V gene: TRBV18; D gene: -; J gene: TRBJ1-3; CDR3 protein: CASSGNPKGAGNTIYF; CDR3 DNA: TGTGCCAGCTCAGGAAACCCGAAGGGTGCTGGAAACACCATATATTTT
clone size: -; V gene: TRBV5-1; D gene: -; J gene: TRBJ2-7; CDR3 protein: CASSPDSYEQYF; CDR3 DNA: TGCGCCAGCAGCCCGGATTCCTACGAGCAGTACTTC
clone size: -; V gene: TRBV5-6; D gene: -; J gene: TRBJ2-7; CDR3 protein: CASSLFDRRSTYEQYF; CDR3 DNA: TGTGCCAGCAGCTTGTTCGACAGGCGCTCCACCTACGAGCAGTACTTC
clone size: -; V gene: TRBV18; D gene: -; J gene: TRBJ2-7; CDR3 protein: CASSPMAIGGEQYF; CDR3 DNA: TGTGCCAGCTCACCGATGGCCATTGGTGGCGAGCAGTACTTC
clone size: -; V gene: TRBV7-2; D gene: -; J gene: TRBJ2-1; CDR3 protein: CASSLMDGDEQFF; CDR3 DNA: TGTGCCAGCAGCTTAATGGATGGGGATGAGCAGTTCTTC
clone size: -; V gene: TRBV6-6; D gene: -; J gene: TRBJ2-7; CDR3 protein: CASSYPQGPSPYEQYF; CDR3 DNA: TGTGCCAGCAGTTACCCCCAGGGGCCATCACCCTACGAGCAGTACTTC
clone size: once; V gene: TRBV28; D gene: -; J gene: TRBJ2-4; CDR3 protein: CASSLLMEGNIQYF; CDR3 DNA: TGTGCCAGCAGTTTATTAATGGAGGGCAACATTCAGTACTTC
clone size: few; V gene: TRBV4-3; D gene: TRBD2; J gene: TRBJ2-5; CDR3 protein: CASSQDSSGGGKTQYF; CDR3 DNA: TGCGCCAGCAGCCAAGATAGCAGCGGGGGGGGGAAGACCCAGTACTTC
clone size: -; V gene: TRBV5-1; D gene: TRBD2; J gene: TRBJ2-3; CDR3 protein: CASSALAGGYTDTQYF; CDR3 DNA: TGCGCCAGCAGCGCGTTAGCGGGGGGATACACAGATACGCAGTATTTT
clone size: few; V gene: TRBV28; D gene: -; J gene: TRBJ1-5; CDR3 protein: CASSLVGKQPQHF; CDR3 DNA: TGTGCCAGCAGTTTGGTGGGGAAGCAGCCCCAGCATTTT
clone size: -; V gene: TRBV5-1; D gene: -; J gene: TRBJ1-1; CDR3 protein: CASSSGQPNTEAFF; CDR3 DNA: TGCGCCAGCAGCTCTGGACAGCCCAACACTGAAGCTTTCTTT
clone size: -; V gene: TRBV29-1; D gene: -; J gene: TRBJ1-1; CDR3 protein: CSVEDLRGAHTEAFF; CDR3 DNA: TGCAGCGTTGAAGATCTAAGGGGGGCGCACACTGAAGCTTTCTTT
clone size: -; V gene: TRBV4-3; D gene: -; J gene: TRBJ1-1; CDR3 protein: CASGGLNTEAFF; CDR3 DNA: TGCGCCAGCGGAGGTTTGAACACTGAAGCTTTCTTT
clone size: -; V gene: TRBV11-1; D gene: -; J gene: TRBJ2-7; CDR3 protein: CASSPLEGFHYEQYF; CDR3 DNA: TGTGCCAGCAGCCCATTGGAGGGGTTCCACTACGAGCAGTACTTC
clone size: -; V gene: TRBV1; D gene: -; J gene: TRBJ1-2; CDR3 protein: CTSRGFYGYTF; CDR3 DNA: TGCACCAGCCGAGGGTTTTATGGCTACACCTTC
clone size: -; V gene: TRBV7-2; D gene: TRBD1; J gene: TRBJ2-3; CDR3 protein: CASSPLDRHSTDTQYF; CDR3 DNA: TGTGCCAGCAGCCCCCTGGACAGGCACAGCACAGATACGCAGTATTTT
clone size: -; V gene: TRBV4-2; D gene: TRBD2; J gene: TRBJ2-2; CDR3 protein: CASSQGPSGGNTGELFF; CDR3 DNA: TGTGCCAGCAGCCAAGGACCCAGCGGGGGGAACACCGGGGAGCTGTTTTTT
clone size: -; V gene: TRBV19; D gene: TRBD1; J gene: TRBJ1-1; CDR3 protein: CASTSDRGPMNTEAFF; CDR3 DNA: TGTGCCAGTACGTCTGACAGGGGGCCGATGAACACTGAAGCTTTCTTT
clone size: -; V gene: TRBV7-9; D gene: TRBD1; J gene: TRBJ2-5; CDR3 protein: CASSLDRGWDETQYF; CDR3 DNA: TGTGCCAGCAGCTTGGACAGGGGGTGGGATGAGACCCAGTACTTC
clone size: -; V gene: TRBV7-9; D gene: -; J gene: TRBJ1-6; CDR3 protein: CASRMDGNSPLHF; CDR3 DNA: TGTGCCAGCAGAATGGATGGTAATTCACCCCTCCACTTT
clone size: few; V gene: TRBV10-3; D gene: TRBD1; J gene: TRBJ1-2; CDR3 protein: CAIRPEGALSYGYTF; CDR3 DNA: TGTGCCATCAGGCCCGAGGGGGCGCTTAGCTATGGCTACACCTTC
clone size: few; V gene: TRBV6-6; D gene: TRBD2; J gene: TRBJ2-7; CDR3 protein: CASSPTSGYEQYF; CDR3 DNA: TGTGCCAGCAGCCCGACTAGCGGGTACGAGCAGTACTTC
clone size: -; V gene: TRBV5-1; D gene: TRBD2; J gene: TRBJ2-1; CDR3 protein: CASTSGSSYNEQFF; CDR3 DNA: TGCGCCAGCACTAGCGGGAGCTCCTACAATGAGCAGTTCTTC
clone size: -; V gene: TRBV27; D gene: -; J gene: TRBJ1-2; CDR3 protein: CASSGVGYGYTF; CDR3 DNA: TGTGCCAGCAGCGGGGTTGGCTATGGCTACACCTTC
clone size: -; V gene: TRBV14; D gene: -; J gene: TRBJ2-1; CDR3 protein: CASSQDGVAEFF; CDR3 DNA: TGTGCCAGCAGCCAAGATGGGGTAGCTGAGTTCTTC
clone size: -; V gene: TRBV29-1; D gene: -; J gene: TRBJ2-5; CDR3 protein: CSVGRTGRLQETQYF; CDR3 DNA: TGCAGCGTTGGGCGGACGGGTCGTCTACAAGAGACCCAGTACTTC
clone size: -; V gene: TRBV7-2; D gene: -; J gene: TRBJ2-7; CDR3 protein: CASSFIDSYEQYF; CDR3 DNA: TGTGCCAGCAGCTTCATCGACAGCTACGAGCAGTACTTC
clone size: many; V gene: TRBV30; D gene: -; J gene: TRBJ2-7; CDR3 protein: CAWSVKGSSEEQYF; CDR3 DNA: TGTGCCTGGAGTGTAAAGGGGTCGTCGGAGGAGCAGTACTTC
clone size: -; V gene: TRBV6-6; D gene: -; J gene: TRBJ1-3; CDR3 protein: CGASGNTIYF; CDR3 DNA: TGCGGAGCCTCTGGAAACACCATATATTTT
clone size: -; V gene: TRBV18; D gene: TRBD1; J gene: TRBJ1-5; CDR3 protein: CASSPETGSNQPQHF; CDR3 DNA: TGTGCCAGCTCACCGGAGACAGGGAGCAATCAGCCCCAGCATTTT
clone size: -; V gene: TRBV5-4; D gene: -; J gene: TRBJ1-2; CDR3 protein: CASSLAKIGAGYTF; CDR3 DNA: TGTGCCAGCAGCTTGGCCAAGATAGGGGCTGGCTACACCTTC
clone size: once; V gene: TRBV5-1; D gene: -; J gene: TRBJ2-5; CDR3 protein: CASSPLGETQYF; CDR3 DNA: TGCGCCAGCAGCCCCTTAGGGGAGACCCAGTACTTC
clone size: once; V gene: TRBV10-3; D gene: TRBD2; J gene: TRBJ2-3; CDR3 protein: CAISGAGGSGSPDTQYF; CDR3 DNA: TGTGCCATCAGCGGAGCCGGGGGGAGCGGGAGTCCAGATACGCAGTATTTT
clone size: -; V gene: TRBV19; D gene: -; J gene: TRBJ2-2; CDR3 protein: CASSIALVGELFF; CDR3 DNA: TGTGCCAGTAGTATAGCCCTGGTTGGGGAGCTGTTTTTT
clone size: -; V gene: TRBV30; D gene: -; J gene: TRBJ1-4; CDR3 protein: CAWSVRGQQREKLFF; CDR3 DNA: TGTGCCTGGAGTGTACGGGGGCAACAGCGTGAAAAACTGTTTTTT
clone size: once; V gene: TRBV28; D gene: -; J gene: TRBJ2-7; CDR3 protein: CASSLDREQYF; CDR3 DNA: TGTGCCAGCAGTTTAGACCGCGAGCAGTACTTC
clone size: -; V gene: TRBV25-1; D gene: -; J gene: TRBJ2-3; CDR3 protein: CASSVQGTDTQYF; CDR3 DNA: TGTGCCAGCAGTGTACAGGGCACAGATACGCAGTATTTT
clone size: -; V gene: TRBV9; D gene: -; J gene: TRBJ2-2; CDR3 protein: CASSVNAQGPTGELFF; CDR3 DNA: TGTGCCAGCAGCGTCAATGCCCAGGGGCCCACCGGGGAGCTGTTTTTT